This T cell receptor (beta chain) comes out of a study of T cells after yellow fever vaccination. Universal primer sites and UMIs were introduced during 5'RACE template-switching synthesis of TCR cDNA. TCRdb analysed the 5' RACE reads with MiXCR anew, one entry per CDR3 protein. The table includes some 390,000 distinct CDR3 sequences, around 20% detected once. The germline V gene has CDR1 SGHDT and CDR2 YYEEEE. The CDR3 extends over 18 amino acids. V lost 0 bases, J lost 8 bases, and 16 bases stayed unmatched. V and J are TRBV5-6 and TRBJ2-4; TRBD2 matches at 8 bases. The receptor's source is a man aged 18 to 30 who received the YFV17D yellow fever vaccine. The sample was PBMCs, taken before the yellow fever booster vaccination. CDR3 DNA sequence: TGTGCCAGCAGCTTGGGGGTCGGGGGGGCCTCTTCCAGAGACATTCAGTACTTC. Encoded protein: CASSLGVGGASSRDIQYF. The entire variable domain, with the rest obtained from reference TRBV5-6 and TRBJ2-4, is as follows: DAGVTQSPTHLIKTRGQQVTLRCSPKSGHDTVSWYQQALGQGPQFIFQYYEEEERQRGNFPDRFSGHQFPNYSSELNVNALLLGDSALYLCASSLGVGGASSRDIQYFGAGTRLSVL.